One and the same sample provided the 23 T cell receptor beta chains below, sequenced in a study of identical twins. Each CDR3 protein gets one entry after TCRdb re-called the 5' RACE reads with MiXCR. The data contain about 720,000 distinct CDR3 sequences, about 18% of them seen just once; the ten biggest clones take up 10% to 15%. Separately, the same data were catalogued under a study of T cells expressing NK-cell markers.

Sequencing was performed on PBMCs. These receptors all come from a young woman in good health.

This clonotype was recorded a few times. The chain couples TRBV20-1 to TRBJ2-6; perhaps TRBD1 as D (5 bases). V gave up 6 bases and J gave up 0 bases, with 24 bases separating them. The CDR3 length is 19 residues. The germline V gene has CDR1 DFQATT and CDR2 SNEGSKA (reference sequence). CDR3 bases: TGCAGTGCGGTCGGGCAGTACAGGTCTCCCCTCTCTGGGGCCAACGTCCTGACTTTC. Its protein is CSAVGQYRSPLSGANVLTF.

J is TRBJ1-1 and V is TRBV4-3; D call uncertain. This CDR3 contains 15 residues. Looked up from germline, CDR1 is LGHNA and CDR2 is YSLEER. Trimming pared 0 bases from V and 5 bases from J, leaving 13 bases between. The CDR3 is CASSQDYFSGTEAFF. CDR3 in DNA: TGCGCCAGCAGCCAAGATTACTTTAGCGGGACTGAAGCTTTCTTT.

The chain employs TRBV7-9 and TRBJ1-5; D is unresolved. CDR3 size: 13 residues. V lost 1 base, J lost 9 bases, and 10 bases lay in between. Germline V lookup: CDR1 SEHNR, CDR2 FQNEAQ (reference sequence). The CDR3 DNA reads TGTGCCAGCAGCTTAGAAAGGGTGGGGCCCCAGCATTTT. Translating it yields CASSLERVGPQHF.

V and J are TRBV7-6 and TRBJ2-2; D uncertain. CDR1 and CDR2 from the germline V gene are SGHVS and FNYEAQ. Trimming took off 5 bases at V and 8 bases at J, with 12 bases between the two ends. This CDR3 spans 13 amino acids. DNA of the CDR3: TGTGCCAGCAGCCCGCGCGTAGGAGGGGAGCTGTTTTTT. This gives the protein CASSPRVGGELFF. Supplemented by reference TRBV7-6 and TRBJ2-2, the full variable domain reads GAGVSQSPRYKVTKRGQDVALRCDPISGHVSLYWYRQALGQGPEFLTYFNYEAQQDKSGLPNDRFSAERPEGSISTLTIQRTEQRDSAMYRCASSPRVGGELFFGEGSRLTVL.

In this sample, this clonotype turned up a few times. CDR3 protein: CASSDPSGEQYF. CDR3 DNA sequence: TGTGCCAGCAGTGACCCGTCGGGCGAGCAGTACTTC. This chain connects TRBV6-2 or TRBV6-3 to TRBJ2-7; no definite D call. Germline-derived CDR1 and CDR2 are MNHEY and SVGEGT. This CDR3 is built from 12 residues. Trimming removed 5 bases at V and 6 bases at J, with 11 bases between.

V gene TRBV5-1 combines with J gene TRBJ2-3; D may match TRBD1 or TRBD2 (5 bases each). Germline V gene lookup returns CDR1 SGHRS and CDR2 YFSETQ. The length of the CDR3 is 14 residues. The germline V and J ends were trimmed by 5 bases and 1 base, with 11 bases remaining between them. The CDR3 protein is CASRPVGGTDTQYF. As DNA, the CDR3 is TGCGCCAGCAGGCCTGTGGGGGGCACAGATACGCAGTATTTT.

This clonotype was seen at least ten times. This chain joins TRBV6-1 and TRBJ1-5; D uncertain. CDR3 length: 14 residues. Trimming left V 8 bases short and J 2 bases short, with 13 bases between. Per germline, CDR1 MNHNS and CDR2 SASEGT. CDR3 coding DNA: TGTGCCAGCTCCCCCTCCGGGGGCAATCAGCCCCAGCATTTT. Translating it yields CASSPSGGNQPQHF.

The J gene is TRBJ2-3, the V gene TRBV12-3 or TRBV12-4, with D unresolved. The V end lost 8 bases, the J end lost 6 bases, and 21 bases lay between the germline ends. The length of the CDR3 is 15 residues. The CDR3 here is CASSQIRTQGDTQYF. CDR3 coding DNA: TGTGCCAGCTCCCAGATAAGGACCCAAGGGGATACGCAGTATTTT.

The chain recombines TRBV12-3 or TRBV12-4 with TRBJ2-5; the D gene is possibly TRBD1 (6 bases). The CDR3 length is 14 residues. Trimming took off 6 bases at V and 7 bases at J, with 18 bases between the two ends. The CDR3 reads CASSLTLGAGTQYF. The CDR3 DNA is TGTGCCAGCAGCTTGACATTGGGGGCAGGGACCCAGTACTTC.

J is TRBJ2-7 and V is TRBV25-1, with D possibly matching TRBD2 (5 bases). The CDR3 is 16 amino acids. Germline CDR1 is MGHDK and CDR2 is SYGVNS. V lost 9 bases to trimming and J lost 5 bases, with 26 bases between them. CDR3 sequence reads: CARSITGPPSHHEQYF. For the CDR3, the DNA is TGTGCCAGATCAATTACCGGGCCCCCTAGCCACCACGAGCAGTACTTC.

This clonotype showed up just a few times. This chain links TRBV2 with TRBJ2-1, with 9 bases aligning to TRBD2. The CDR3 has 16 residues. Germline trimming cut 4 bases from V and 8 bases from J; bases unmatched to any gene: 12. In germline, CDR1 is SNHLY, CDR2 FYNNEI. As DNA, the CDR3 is TGTGCCAGCAGTGCGGCGGGAGGGCCAGCGTACTATGAGCAGTTCTTC. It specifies CASSAAGGPAYYEQFF.

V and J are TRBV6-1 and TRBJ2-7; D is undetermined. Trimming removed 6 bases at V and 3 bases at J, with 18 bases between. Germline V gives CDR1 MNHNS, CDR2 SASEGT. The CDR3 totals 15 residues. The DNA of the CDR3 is TGTGCCAGCAGGCCGAGCTGGGATGCAAACTACGAGCAGTACTTC. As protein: CASRPSWDANYEQYF.

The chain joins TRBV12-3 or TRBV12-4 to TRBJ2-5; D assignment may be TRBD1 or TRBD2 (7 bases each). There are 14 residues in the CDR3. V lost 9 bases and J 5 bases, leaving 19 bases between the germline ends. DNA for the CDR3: TGTGCCAGTTCGGAAGCAGGGGGGGCGGAGACCCAGTACTTC. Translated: CASSEAGGAETQYF.

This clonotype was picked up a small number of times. CDR3 sequence reads: CASGPGTSGSWETQYF. CDR3 sequence (DNA): TGTGCTAGTGGTCCAGGGACTAGCGGAAGCTGGGAGACCCAGTACTTC. This chain joins TRBV12-5 and TRBJ2-5; 11 nucleotides line up with TRBD2. The V gene end was trimmed by 5 bases and the J gene end by 5 bases; junction bases not matched to a gene: 10. This CDR3 is 16 amino acids long. Germline assignment: CDR1 LGHNT and CDR2 FRNRAP. The variable domain in full, completed from reference TRBV12-5 and TRBJ2-5, reads DARVTQTPRHKVTEMGQEVTMRCQPILGHNTVFWYRQTMMQGLELLAYFRNRAPLDDSGMPKDRFSAEMPDATLATLKIQPSEPRDSAVYFCASGPGTSGSWETQYFGPGTRLLVL.

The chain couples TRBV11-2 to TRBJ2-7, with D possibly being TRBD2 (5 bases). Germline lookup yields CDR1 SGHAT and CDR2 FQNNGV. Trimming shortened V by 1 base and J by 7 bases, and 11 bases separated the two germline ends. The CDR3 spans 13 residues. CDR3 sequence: CASSLASSGEQYF. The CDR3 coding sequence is TGTGCCAGCAGCTTAGCCTCCTCGGGGGAGCAGTACTTC.

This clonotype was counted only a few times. The CDR3 protein is CASSLGQIDYEQYF. The CDR3 DNA sequence: TGTGCCAGCAGCTTAGGACAGATTGACTACGAGCAGTACTTC. J is TRBJ2-7 and V is TRBV7-8; TRBD1 is a possible D gene (5 bases). V was cut by 1 base and J by 3 bases, with 10 bases left in between. Germline V gene data show CDR1 as SGHVS and CDR2 as FQNEAQ. The length of the CDR3 is 14 residues.

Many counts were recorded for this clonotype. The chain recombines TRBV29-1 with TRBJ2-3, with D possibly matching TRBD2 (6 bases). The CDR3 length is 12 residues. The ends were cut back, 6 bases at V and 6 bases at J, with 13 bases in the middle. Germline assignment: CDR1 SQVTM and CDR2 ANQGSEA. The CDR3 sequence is CSVGEEADTQYF. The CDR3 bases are TGCAGCGTGGGGGAGGAGGCGGATACGCAGTATTTT.

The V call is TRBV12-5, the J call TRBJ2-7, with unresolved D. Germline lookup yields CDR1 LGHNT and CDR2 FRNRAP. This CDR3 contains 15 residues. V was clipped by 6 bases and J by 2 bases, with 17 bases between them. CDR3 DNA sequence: TGTGCTAGTGGCGGCCCCCAACTGATTGCCTACGAGCAGTACTTC. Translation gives CASGGPQLIAYEQYF.

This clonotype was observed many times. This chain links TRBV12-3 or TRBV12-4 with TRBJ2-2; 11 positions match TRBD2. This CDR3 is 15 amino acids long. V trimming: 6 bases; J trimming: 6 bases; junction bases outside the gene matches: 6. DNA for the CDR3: TGTGCCAGCAGCTTATTAGCGGGGGGGCCCGGGGAGCTGTTTTTT. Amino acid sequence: CASSLLAGGPGELFF.

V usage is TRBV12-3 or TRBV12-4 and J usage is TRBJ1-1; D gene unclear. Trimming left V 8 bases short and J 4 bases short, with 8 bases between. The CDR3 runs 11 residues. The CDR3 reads CASSGATEAFF. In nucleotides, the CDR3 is TGTGCCAGCTCGGGCGCCACTGAAGCTTTCTTT.

CDR3: CASSLPRQGYYEQYF. The CDR3 DNA reads as TGTGCCAGCAGCTTGCCCCGACAGGGTTACTACGAGCAGTACTTC. The chain carries TRBV5-8 and TRBJ2-7; 7 bases map to TRBD1. The CDR3 is 15 residues long. CDR1 is SGHTS and CDR2 is YDEGEE in the germline V gene. V shed 1 base and J 3 bases; nucleotides not matched to a gene: 7.

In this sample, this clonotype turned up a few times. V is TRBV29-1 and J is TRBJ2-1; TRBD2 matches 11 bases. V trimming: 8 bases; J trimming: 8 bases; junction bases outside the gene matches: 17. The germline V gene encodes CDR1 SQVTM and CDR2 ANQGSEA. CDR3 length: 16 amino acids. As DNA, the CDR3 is TGCAGCACTCAAAATGAGACTAGCGGGAAAGGGTATGAGCAGTTCTTC. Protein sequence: CSTQNETSGKGYEQFF.

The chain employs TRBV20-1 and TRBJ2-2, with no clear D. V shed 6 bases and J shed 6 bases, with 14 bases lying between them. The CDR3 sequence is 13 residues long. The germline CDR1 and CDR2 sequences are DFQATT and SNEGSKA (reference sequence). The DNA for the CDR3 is TGCAGTGCCCCCAAGGGTGTGCCCGGGGAGCTGTTTTTT. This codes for CSAPKGVPGELFF.